These 13 T cell receptor beta chains originate from one sample sequenced in a study of cytomegalovirus exposure and HLA in healthy donors. The PCR used 60 Vbeta and 13 Jbeta primers. The table came from immunoSEQ multiplex PCR; TCRdb's copy has only in-frame clones and leaves some out. The sample includes under 200,000 clones, approximately 81% of them seen just once. Sequenced input: PBMCs. All receptors come from a boy younger than 10 in good health and CMV-seronegative.

V is TRBV4-1 and J is TRBJ1-2; 7 bases line up with TRBD1. Germline CDR1 and CDR2: MGHRA and YSYEKL. Trimming at V came to 4 bases and at J to 6 bases, leaving 2 bases not matched to a gene. CDR3 length: 12 amino acids. CDR3 amino acids: CASSPQGNGYTF. The CDR3, as DNA: TGCGCCAGCAGCCCACAGGGGAATGGCTACACCTTC.

The chain employs TRBV5-1 and TRBJ1-4; D is possibly TRBD1 (6 bases). This CDR3 spans 15 amino acids. Germline CDR1 is SGHRS and CDR2 is YFSETQ. The V end was cut by 4 bases, the J end by 7 bases, with 17 bases between. CDR3 sequence (DNA): TGCGCCAGCAGCCTCAGTGGGGGCGGAGGTGAAAAACTGTTTTTT. Its translation: CASSLSGGGGEKLFF.

J is TRBJ2-7 and V is TRBV10-3, with D perhaps matching TRBD1 (6 bases). The V and J ends lost 0 bases and 3 bases respectively, with 12 bases between them. Germline lookup yields CDR1 ENHRY and CDR2 SYGVKD. The length of the CDR3 is 15 residues. The CDR3: CAISESGQLNYEQYF. The DNA for the CDR3 is TGTGCCATCAGTGAGTCAGGACAGTTAAACTACGAGCAGTACTTC.

The chain employs TRBV7-2 and TRBJ2-7; 9 bases are a match to TRBD1. V shed 5 bases and J 3 bases; nucleotides not matched to a gene: 8. The CDR3 sequence is 15 residues long. The V gene's germline CDR1 is SGHTA and CDR2 FQGNSA. Here the CDR3 reads CASSPDRGGLYEQYF. DNA for the CDR3: TGTGCCAGCAGCCCAGACAGGGGGGGACTCTACGAGCAGTACTTC.

The rearrangement uses TRBV7-2 and TRBJ2-1; 7 bases agree with TRBD2. J lost 6 bases, V lost 0 bases, and 8 bases had no gene match. Germline V lookup: CDR1 SGHTA, CDR2 FQGNSA. The CDR3 consists of 16 residues. CDR3 in DNA: TGTGCCAGCAGCTTAGCCTCGCCGGGAGGCCGCAATGAGCAGTTCTTC. Amino acids: CASSLASPGGRNEQFF. The whole variable domain, remainder taken from reference TRBV7-2 and TRBJ2-1, is GAGVSQSPSNKVTEKGKDVELRCDPISGHTALYWYRQSLGQGLEFLIYFQGNSAPDKSGLPSDRFSAERTGGSVSTLTIQRTQQEDSAVYLCASSLASPGGRNEQFFGPGTRLTVL.

The chain employs TRBV5-1 and TRBJ2-7; TRBD1 might be the D (5 bases). Germline V lookup: CDR1 SGHRS, CDR2 YFSETQ. The CDR3 has 16 residues. V was shortened by 4 bases and J by 3 bases, with 20 bases between the two germline ends. CDR3 loop: CASSLLGRQKLYEQYF. In DNA, the CDR3 is TGCGCCAGCAGCCTCCTCGGGCGACAGAAACTCTACGAGCAGTACTTC.

This chain uses TRBV27 with TRBJ1-5; unclear D gene. Trimming took 0 bases from V and 6 from J, leaving 9 bases between them. The CDR3 is 14 residues long. CDR1 and CDR2 (germline): MNHEY, SMNVEV (reference sequence). In DNA form, the CDR3 reads TGTGCCAGCAGTTTATCGTTCGTATTTCAGCCCCAGCATTTT. Translation gives CASSLSFVFQPQHF.

The chain combines TRBV27 with TRBJ2-1, with D perhaps matching TRBD2 (5 bases). Germline CDR1 reads MNHEY; CDR2 reads SMNVEV (reference sequence). The germline V and J ends were trimmed by 7 bases and 9 bases, with 10 bases remaining between them. The CDR3 totals 11 residues. CDR3 DNA: TGTGCCAGCACAAGAGGGAGTGAGCAGTTCTTC. As protein: CASTRGSEQFF.

The J gene is TRBJ2-7, the V gene TRBV6-5, with TRBD2 matching 9 bases. Trimming at V came to 6 bases and at J to 10 bases, leaving 13 bases not matched to a gene. The V gene's germline CDR1 is MNHEY and CDR2 SVGAGI. The CDR3 totals 14 residues. CDR3 loop: CASSHRGGLAGQYF. The CDR3 region has the DNA TGTGCCAGCAGCCATCGGGGAGGGCTAGCGGGACAGTACTTC.

The chain uses TRBV7-3 and TRBJ2-2, with TRBD2 matching 9 bases. CDR1 and CDR2 from the germline V gene are SGHTA and FQGTGA. V trimming: 6 bases; J trimming: 3 bases; junction bases outside the gene matches: 5. CDR3 length equals 15 residues. The CDR3 reads CASRRLAEHTGELFF. The CDR3 nucleotides are TGTGCCAGCAGGCGACTAGCGGAGCACACCGGGGAGCTGTTTTTT.

The chain recombines TRBV15 with TRBJ1-1; maybe TRBD1 (5 bases). V was clipped by 1 base and J by 1 base, with 10 bases between them. The CDR3 totals 15 residues. The germline gives CDR1 LNHNV, CDR2 YYDKDF (reference sequence). The CDR3 DNA is TGTGCCACCAGCAGAGGACGACAGAAGAACACTGAAGCTTTCTTT. Amino acid sequence: CATSRGRQKNTEAFF.

The genes are TRBV6-1 and TRBJ1-2; a possible D gene is TRBD1 (6 bases). V was trimmed by 0 bases and J by 4 bases, leaving 15 bases between them. Germline V gene sequence: CDR1 MNHNS, CDR2 SASEGT. The CDR3 length is 16 residues. The CDR3 DNA sequence: TGTGCCAGCAGTGAAGCGATCGGACAGCTTACCTATGGCTACACCTTC. Translated: CASSEAIGQLTYGYTF.

This chain uses TRBV18 with TRBJ2-7; D remains unclear. V was pared by 2 bases and J by 2 bases, with 7 bases between. The CDR3 consists of 13 residues. Germline-derived CDR1 and CDR2 are KGHSH and LQKENI. The CDR3 is CASSPGPAYEQYF. DNA for the CDR3: TGTGCCAGCTCACCAGGGCCCGCCTACGAGCAGTACTTC. The full variable domain, its missing parts supplied by reference TRBV18 and TRBJ2-7, is NAGVMQNPRHLVRRRGQEARLRCSPMKGHSHVYWYRQLPEEGLKFMVYLQKENIIDESGMPKERFSAEFPKEGPSILRIQQVVRGDSAAYFCASSPGPAYEQYFGPGTRLTVT.